These T cell receptor beta chains were read from a single sample in a study of control samples from healthy donors and cancer patients. Method: immunoSEQ multiplex PCR; TCRdb's copy keeps in-frame clones and lacks some. The table has some 120,000 clones, 80% to 95% seen once. Sequencing used blood. Receptors were obtained from a man aged 18 to 29 in good health. Each CDR3 is given without its conserved first and last residue.

v_gene,j_gene,CDR3aa
TRBV5-1,TRBJ2-7,ASSSTGPYEQY
TRBV5-4,TRBJ1-2,ASSETGGSYGYT
TRBV5-4,TRBJ2-2,ASSQGGLTGELF
TRBV7-3,TRBJ2-2,ASSLSGGLATGELF
TRBV5-1,TRBJ2-5,ASSWGDDQETQY
TRBV29-1,TRBJ2-1,SAKLALNEQF
TRBV7-3,TRBJ2-2,ASSLGLEAGELF
TRBV12-1,TRBJ1-5,ASSRQGISNQPQH
TRBV19,TRBJ1-1,ASGGGLYTEAF
TRBV6-2/TRBV6-3,TRBJ1-5,ASSYVGFQPQH